This T cell receptor (beta chain) was profiled in a study of T cells after yellow fever vaccination (dated by TCRdb to the late 2010s). Turning to the overall study: Libraries from fractions with low cell numbers were prepared with the SMART-Seq v4 Ultra Low Input RNA kit. Blood was collected at multiple timepoints before and after primary and secondary immunization, and bulk PBMC replicates and cell subsets were isolated. To track T-cell clones before and after primary and booster YFV17D yellow fever vaccination, bulk TCR alpha and beta repertoires were sequenced longitudinally. Two healthy male donors made up the cohort, one aged 18 to 30 years and the other aged 30 to 40 years. Points the paper makes about the study in general: Compared with the primary T-cell response, the secondary T-cell response was weaker but faster, peaking on day 5 rather than day 15. Only a couple of donors were included in the study, so the extent to which the findings can be generalized is limited. Most clones expanded after primary vaccination (approximately 97% of CD4 and 88% of CD8) were re-detected after the booster, suggesting that broad memory maintenance occurred. Because abundant contaminating clonotypes from the bulk population could be contained in FACS-sorted repertoires, computational filtering was required. A small share of clonotypes occurred in both CD4 and CD8 compartments, likely arising from convergent recombination.

TCR cDNA was made using 5'RACE template switching, a step that added a universal primer site and unique molecular identifiers. cDNA synthesis was primed from both the TCR alpha and TCR beta constant segments. Library amplification used two PCR steps, and the second PCR step added sample barcodes and sequencing adapters. Libraries were sequenced on Illumina HiSeq 2500 (2x100 bp) or NovaSeq (2x150 bp). The authors' analysis ran thus. Reads were demultiplexed and collapsed into UMI consensus sequences with MIGEC, and V(D)J alignment was performed with MiXCR. Clonotypes responding to the vaccine were identified with edgeR on replicate PBMC samples, with the criteria of FDR below 0.01 and a log2 fold change above 5 up to day 15. Each bulk clonotype received a CD4 or CD8 identity based on whether the sequenced CD4 or CD8 repertoire contained that clonotype at higher abundance. TCRdb reworked the public reads: Q25 trimming with fastp, MiXCR clone assembly, productive beta chains retained. Records with the same CDR3 protein are collapsed into one entry carrying the most frequent genes and DNA. The V and J calls follow TCRdb's processing rather than the paper's. Counted in this sample were around 300,000 distinct CDR3 sequences; 13% of them appeared once. The ten largest clonotypes hold roughly 0.5% of the sample.

This clonotype turned up a few times. The antigen it recognizes is unknown. Per-nucleotide qualities are absent, and no much larger clonotype sits a single base away. CDR1 and CDR2 are drawn from the germline V gene: ENHRY, SYGVKD. Measured from the cysteine to the phenylalanine, the CDR3 is 13 residues long. Of all the DNA, just the CDR3 is kept, 39 bases in frame from base 1. The junction shows trimming of 4 bases on V and 4 bases on J, plus 10 bases between the germline ends. The sample's treatment or condition label is to be understood as: live attenuated yellow fever vaccine strain. A standard Ficoll-Paque protocol was used to isolate PBMCs from peripheral blood. Dynabeads CD4 and CD8 positive selection kits were used to isolate the CD4 and CD8 T-cell fractions. TriZol was used to extract RNA from bulk PBMCs, from CD4 and CD8 fractions, and from dextramer-positive and dextramer-negative fractions.

Recombination connected TRBV10-3 to TRBJ2-5; the D gene remains uncertain. The receptor was isolated from a man under 40 who received the YFV17D yellow fever vaccine. The sequenced sample was CD4+ T cells sorted from PBMCs, obtained 45 days after the yellow fever booster vaccination. The DNA sequence is as follows: TGTGCCATCAGTGGTCAGGCCGGAGAGACCCAGTACTTC. Its translation reads: CAISGQAGETQYF.